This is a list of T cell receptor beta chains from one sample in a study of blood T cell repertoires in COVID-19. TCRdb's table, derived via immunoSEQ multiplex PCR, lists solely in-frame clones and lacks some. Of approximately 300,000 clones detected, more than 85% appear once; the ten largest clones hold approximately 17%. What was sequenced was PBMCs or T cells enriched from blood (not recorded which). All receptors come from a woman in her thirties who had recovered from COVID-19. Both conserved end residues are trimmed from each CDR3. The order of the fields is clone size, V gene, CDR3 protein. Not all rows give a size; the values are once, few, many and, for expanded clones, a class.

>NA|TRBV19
ASSWALNTEAF
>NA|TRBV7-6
ASSFGDTTYEQY
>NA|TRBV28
ASSLLRTDSGNTIY
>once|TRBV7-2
ASSAQGSGSEQY
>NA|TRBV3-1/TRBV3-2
ASSQTENTEAF
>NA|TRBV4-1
ASSQAAIAGVTYEQY
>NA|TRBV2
ASSERGQGRPGDEQY
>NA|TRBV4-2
ASSQAGQGSTEAF
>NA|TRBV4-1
ASSQDARGLQPQH
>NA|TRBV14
ASSQGPLTGGYEQY
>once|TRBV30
AWSVFLASGEQY
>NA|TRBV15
ATSTGGELF
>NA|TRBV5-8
ASSWTDRVDGYT
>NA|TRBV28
ASSSRTPSYGYT
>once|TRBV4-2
ASSQDSLRSTGNTIY
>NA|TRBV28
ASSSPGQGAYGYT
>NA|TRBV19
ASRLGTGLGYGYT
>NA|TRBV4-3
ASSQEERAFPPY
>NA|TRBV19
ASSIVGSGYQPQH
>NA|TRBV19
ASSTTRQGRGTQY
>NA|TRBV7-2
ASSLQGGKRAF
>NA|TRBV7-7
ASSWGGTNTGELF
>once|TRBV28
ASSPGGVNLGYT
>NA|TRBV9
ASSAFQGNGYT
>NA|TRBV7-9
ASSPKTAAAEAF
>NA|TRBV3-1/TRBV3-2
ASRQRLSTDTQY
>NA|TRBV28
ASSPGQAVT
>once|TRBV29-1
SVGVRLQETQY
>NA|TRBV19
ASSARTSGYNEQF
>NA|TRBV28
ASVDRGNAYGYT
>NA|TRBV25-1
ASSEYSGRGSNTGELF
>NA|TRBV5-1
ASSLGQAYNSPLH
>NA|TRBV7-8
ASSLSNSAGTGELF
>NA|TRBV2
ASSEGWGLAGVKRTDTQY
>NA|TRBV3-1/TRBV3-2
ASSLMSETQY
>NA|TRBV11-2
ASSPGLGSSYNSPLH
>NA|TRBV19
ASSILTTANEKLF
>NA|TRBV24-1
ATSDPQGQGDQPQH
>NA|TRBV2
ASGTSGYNEQF